The rows below give T cell receptor beta chains drawn from one sample of a study of cytomegalovirus exposure and HLA in healthy donors. Produced via immunoSEQ multiplex PCR; TCRdb's table is partial and in-frame only. The sample lists 100,000 to 150,000 clones, 89% seen once, with 2% in the top ten. The sequenced sample was PBMCs. These receptors were obtained from a woman aged 18-30 years in good health and CMV-seronegative. CDR3s include the opening cysteine and the closing phenylalanine or tryptophan. Each record gives: CDR3 protein, J gene, V gene, clone size. Clone size is not always given. Where it is, it says once, few, many or a class for expanded clones.

CASSLSGLANAEAFF TRBJ1-1 TRBV11-2 -
CASSPRAGLNTEAFF TRBJ1-1 TRBV11-3 -
CASSPGLAGAETQYF TRBJ2-5 TRBV14 -
CSVEEGLAGVEETQYF TRBJ2-5 TRBV29-1 -
CSVGGTANDEKLFF TRBJ1-4 TRBV29-1 -
CASKRTGTANEQFF TRBJ2-1 TRBV6-4 once
CASSPGTSLYNEQFF TRBJ2-1 TRBV11-2 -
CASSPWGQGFVVGYTF TRBJ1-2 TRBV4-1 -
CASSLFTSGSSEQYF TRBJ2-7 TRBV28 once
CASRGGTGANYGYTF TRBJ1-2 TRBV6-5 -
CASSWDKSYEQYF TRBJ2-7 TRBV6-6 -
CASSPDRGQAGELFF TRBJ2-2 TRBV5-4 -
CASSLSGNSYNEQFF TRBJ2-1 TRBV7-2 -
CASSWGGKDTQYF TRBJ2-3 TRBV19 -
CASSTRGGDNEQFF TRBJ2-1 TRBV27 -
CASSDSGTGRPDTQYF TRBJ2-3 TRBV6-1 -
CASSRNPTDYYEQYF TRBJ2-7 TRBV18 -
CASSETGFTDTQYF TRBJ2-3 TRBV5-1 -
CASSLRLAGTDTQYF TRBJ2-3 TRBV7-2 -
CAFTRVYQETQYF TRBJ2-5 TRBV2 -
CASSDSSGSSYEQYF TRBJ2-7 TRBV6-4 -
CSVDGGVGLEEDTQYF TRBJ2-3 TRBV29-1 -
CASKEVGQGNEKLFF TRBJ1-4 TRBV27 -
CASSPTGVTGELFF TRBJ2-2 TRBV7-9 few
CASMPSRNLPGEQYF TRBJ2-7 TRBV11-3 -
CSARDPRGQYF TRBJ2-7 TRBV20-1 -
CASRPGQASLNNEQFF TRBJ2-1 TRBV7-9 -
CSVEGGWSGELFF TRBJ2-2 TRBV29-1 -
CASSLLGGANVLTF TRBJ2-6 TRBV7-9 -
CASRRKGGPYEQYF TRBJ2-7 TRBV5-8 -
CASTRDRLETQYF TRBJ2-5 TRBV6-1 -
CASSYSDAGYEQYF TRBJ2-7 TRBV6-5 -
CASSLEGVRETQYF TRBJ2-5 TRBV11-2 once
CASEGVANQPQHF TRBJ1-5 TRBV19 -
CASSERQGYSQPQHF TRBJ1-5 TRBV28 -
CATSRDSVYEQYF TRBJ2-7 TRBV15 -
CASSPEWGTGGYEQYF TRBJ2-7 TRBV5-6 -
CASSPPGQGDHTF TRBJ1-2 TRBV18 -
CASSAGLAGGVNEQFF TRBJ2-1 TRBV2 -
CASSSTGLAGERGSYEQYF TRBJ2-7 TRBV5-4 once